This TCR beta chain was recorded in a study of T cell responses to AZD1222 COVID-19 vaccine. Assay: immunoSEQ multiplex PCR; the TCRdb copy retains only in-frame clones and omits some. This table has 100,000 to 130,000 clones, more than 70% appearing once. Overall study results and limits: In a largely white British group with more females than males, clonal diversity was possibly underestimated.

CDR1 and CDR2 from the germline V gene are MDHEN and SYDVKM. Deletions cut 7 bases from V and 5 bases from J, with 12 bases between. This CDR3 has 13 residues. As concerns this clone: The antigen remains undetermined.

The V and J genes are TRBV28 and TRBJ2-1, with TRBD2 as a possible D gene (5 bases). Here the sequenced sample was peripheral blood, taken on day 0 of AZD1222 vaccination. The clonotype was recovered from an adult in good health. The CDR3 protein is CASTPWRNNEQFF. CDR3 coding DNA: TGTGCCAGCACCCCTTGGAGGAACAATGAGCAGTTCTTC.